This entry features one TCR beta chain sequence. Antigen: not known. Trimming cost V 3 bases and J 6 bases, with 12 bases left between them. This CDR3 is built from 13 residues. TCRdb re-called the 5' RACE reads through MiXCR, storing one row per CDR3 protein. This sample has 300,000 to 400,000 distinct CDR3 sequences, with about 12% found just once. This sample was taken from a study of identical twins. Whole-study results and caveats: Researchers reported excess low generation probability among twin-shared out-of-frame alpha sequences. Conclusions relied on cross-sectional statistical analysis, not following the same donors.

The data were also submitted as part of a second study, on yellow fever vaccine responses in identical twins.

This TCR came from a woman in her late teens or twenties in good health. This rearrangement joins TRBV12-3 or TRBV12-4 to TRBJ2-7, with TRBD2 as a possible D gene (6 bases). What was sequenced was CD8+ T cells sorted from blood. The CDR3 nucleotides are TGTGCCAGCAGTTTCGGGGGACCTGTCGAGCAGTACTTC. Protein sequence: CASSFGGPVEQYF.